What follows is one T cell receptor beta chain and its context. As yet, its antigen is unknown. Other nucleotide sequences in the sample specify the same CDR3. This sample is part of a study of cytomegalovirus exposure and HLA in healthy donors. Study-wide results and caveats: Reports indicated that the classifier achieved high specificity and sensitivity in diagnosing cytomegalovirus status. Some TCR beta chains (roughly 150 of them) were listed as cytomegalovirus-associated.

Produced via immunoSEQ multiplex PCR; TCRdb's table is partial and in-frame only. The sample consists of 200,000 to 300,000 clones, about 86% of them appearing once. Germline-derived CDR1 and CDR2 are SGHRS and YFSETQ. The CDR3 runs 12 residues. Trimming left V 4 bases short and J 5 bases short, with 10 bases between. The chain links TRBV5-1 to TRBJ2-7; tentative D call: TRBD2 (5 bases). Sequenced material: PBMCs. The clonotype comes from a young woman in good health and CMV-seropositive. CDR3 residues: CASSLFGDEQYF. Here the CDR3 DNA reads TGCGCCAGCAGCCTTTTCGGGGACGAGCAGTACTTC. The whole variable domain, filled in from reference TRBV5-1 and TRBJ2-7, reads KAGVTQTPRYLIKTRGQQVTLSCSPISGHRSVSWYQQTPGQGLQFLFEYFSETQRNKGNFPGRFSGRQFSNSRSEMNVSTLELGDSALYLCASSLFGDEQYFGPGTRLTVT.